Listed below are T cell receptor beta chains from one sample, sequenced in a study of technical replicates of blood from a handful of donors. Assay: immunoSEQ multiplex PCR; the TCRdb copy retains only in-frame clones and omits some. The sample includes around 29,000 clones, around 94% seen only once; the top ten take 4.1%. Material for sequencing was PBMCs. The receptors were sampled from a human donor in good health. Some clones in this sample may be carry-over from other donors' samples. Both conserved end residues are part of each CDR3. A D gene is named only where the DNA matches it firmly. A clone size is listed for some rows: how often the clone was seen (once, few, many), or a class if it is expanded.

v_gene	j_gene	d_gene	abundance	CDR3nt	CDR3aa
TRBV13	TRBJ2-7	TRBD2	-	TGTGCCAGCAGCTCCCGGGGTAGCGGGCATAGCTCCTACGAGCAGTACTTC	CASSSRGSGHSSYEQYF
TRBV5-4	TRBJ1-2	-	-	TGTGCCAGCAGCTTAGACAGTAACTATGGCTACACCTTC	CASSLDSNYGYTF
TRBV7-9	TRBJ2-2	-	-	TGTGCCAGCAGCTTACGACACCCCAGAACCGGGGAGCTGTTTTTT	CASSLRHPRTGELFF
TRBV5-1	TRBJ2-3	TRBD1	-	TGCGCCAGCAGCTTGGCCCGGACAGGGAGCACAGATACGCAGTATTTT	CASSLARTGSTDTQYF
TRBV19	TRBJ2-7	-	-	TGTGCCAGTAGTATTGACAGGAACTGGGTTTGGGAGCAGTACTTC	CASSIDRNWVWEQYF
TRBV6-5	TRBJ2-7	TRBD1	once	TGTGCCAGCATCAGCCGGGACAGGGGCTGGAGGGAGCAGTACTTC	CASISRDRGWREQYF
TRBV30	TRBJ1-4	-	-	TGTGCCTGGAGTGTAAGCGGCAGTGAAAAACTGTTTTTT	CAWSVSGSEKLFF
TRBV4-3	TRBJ2-1	-	few	TGCGCCAGCAGCCAAGATCTGGGGGGATCCTACAATGAGCAGTTCTTC	CASSQDLGGSYNEQFF
TRBV5-1	TRBJ2-2	-	-	TGCGCCAGCAGCTTTGAAGGAGGAAGGACCGGGGAGCTGTTTTTT	CASSFEGGRTGELFF
TRBV4-3	TRBJ2-7	-	-	TGCGCCAGCAGCCAAGATACGGTAACCTACGAGCAGTACTTC	CASSQDTVTYEQYF
TRBV6-5	TRBJ2-7	TRBD2	-	TGTGCCAGCAGTTCCCCGGGAGGGGAGAACTCCTACGAGCAGTACTTC	CASSSPGGENSYEQYF
TRBV7-3	TRBJ1-1	-	few	TGTGCCAGCAGCTTAGGTGCACAGGGAAAAGCTTTCTTT	CASSLGAQGKAFF
TRBV29-1	TRBJ2-7	TRBD1	-	TGCAGCGTGGTAGACAGGGGTCGGTACGAGCAGTACTTC	CSVVDRGRYEQYF
TRBV6-6	TRBJ2-7	-	-	TGTGCCAGCAGTTACTCGGAGGTCAGGAGCTCCTACGAGCAGTACTTC	CASSYSEVRSSYEQYF
TRBV6-4	TRBJ2-3	-	-	TGTGCCAGCAGTGACGGCAGGGAGGGCACAGATACGCAGTATTTT	CASSDGREGTDTQYF
TRBV27	TRBJ2-7	TRBD2	-	TGTGCCAGCAGTGCCCGTGGGGTAGCGGGAGAGTATGAGCAGTACTTC	CASSARGVAGEYEQYF
TRBV7-2	TRBJ1-5	TRBD1	-	TGTGCCAGCAGCGCCTCAAGGACAGGGGGAGGTCAGCCCCAGCATTTT	CASSASRTGGGQPQHF
TRBV11-3	TRBJ2-1	-	-	TGTGCCAGCAGCAATAACGGCGGGGTGGGTGAGCAGTTCTTC	CASSNNGGVGEQFF
TRBV30	TRBJ1-1	-	once	TGTGCCTGGAGTGATAACTCTGAAGCTTTCTTT	CAWSDNSEAFF
TRBV7-2	TRBJ2-1	-	-	TGTGCCAGCAGCTTCGGTTCAGGGAATGAGCAGTTCTTC	CASSFGSGNEQFF
TRBV9	TRBJ2-2	-	-	TGTGCCAGCAGCGTATCTGGGCCATTTAATCCGAACACCGGGGAGCTGTTTTTT	CASSVSGPFNPNTGELFF
TRBV9	TRBJ1-5	TRBD1	-	TGTGCCAGCAGCGATGGACAGGCTAATCAGCCCCAGCATTTT	CASSDGQANQPQHF
TRBV25-1	TRBJ2-3	TRBD2	few	TGTGCCAGCAGTGAAGCGTTGGGAGCGGGAGGGACAGATACGCAGTATTTT	CASSEALGAGGTDTQYF
TRBV4-1	TRBJ1-6	-	-	TGCGCCAGCAGCATTTCTGGCTCGGGGTATAATTCACCCCTCCACTTT	CASSISGSGYNSPLHF
TRBV15	TRBJ2-2	-	-	TGTGCCACAGCCCCCGGCGGGATGGCGGGGGAGCTGTTTTTT	CATAPGGMAGELFF
TRBV27	TRBJ2-1	TRBD1	-	TGTGCCAGCAGTTTGACAGGGGGTGCAAATGAGCAGTTCTTC	CASSLTGGANEQFF
TRBV10-3	TRBJ1-1	-	once	TGTGCCATCCAGGGCAGCACTGAAGCTTTCTTT	CAIQGSTEAFF
TRBV6-6	TRBJ1-4	TRBD1	-	TGTGCCAGCGGGCCGACAGGGGAAAAACTGTTTTTT	CASGPTGEKLFF
TRBV4-3	TRBJ2-7	TRBD1	-	TGCGCCAGCAGCCAAGGCCGGGACAGGGGCTACGAGCAGTACTTC	CASSQGRDRGYEQYF
TRBV10-3	TRBJ1-1	-	once	TGTGCCGTACGTTACAGAGTTCCGGACACTGAAGCTTTCTTT	CAVRYRVPDTEAFF
TRBV18	TRBJ2-1	TRBD2	-	TGTGCCAGCTCACCGGGACTAGACAATGAGCAGTTCTTC	CASSPGLDNEQFF
TRBV5-4	TRBJ1-1	TRBD1	-	TGTGCCAGCAGCTACCGGGACAGGAGATATATCACTGAAGCTTTCTTT	CASSYRDRRYITEAFF
TRBV29-1	TRBJ2-3	TRBD2	-	TGCAGCCAGCGGGGCTCGGCAGATACGCAGTATTTT	CSQRGSADTQYF
TRBV7-9	TRBJ1-5	TRBD1	-	TGTGCCAGCAGCTTAGTCCTGGGACAGGGCCGGGGGCAGCCCCAGCATTTT	CASSLVLGQGRGQPQHF
TRBV7-2	TRBJ1-1	TRBD1	-	TGTGCCAGCAGCTTACGTGGGACAGGGGCAGGTGAAGCTTTCTTT	CASSLRGTGAGEAFF
TRBV15	TRBJ1-1	-	-	TGTGCCACCAGCAGAGATCCGGGTCCGGCACAAGCTTTCTTT	CATSRDPGPAQAFF
TRBV19	TRBJ2-7	-	-	TGTGCCAGTAGTATAGCGGGACAAGGTGTGCGTCAGCAGTACTTC	CASSIAGQGVRQQYF
TRBV11-2	TRBJ2-7	-	once	TGTGCCAGCAGCTTAACATCCCTCGTCGAGCAGTACTTC	CASSLTSLVEQYF
TRBV6-1	TRBJ1-4	-	-	TGTGCCAGCAGAGCCGGGGGAACGGTTGAAAAACTGTTTTTT	CASRAGGTVEKLFF
TRBV6-5	TRBJ1-5	-	-	TGTGCCAGCAGCTCGATCGGGGGTGGCAATCAGCCCCAGCATTTT	CASSSIGGGNQPQHF
TRBV5-6	TRBJ2-4	-	-	TGTGCCAGCAGGGAGGGCCTTTCCATAGCCAAAAACATTCAGTACTTC	CASREGLSIAKNIQYF
TRBV5-6	TRBJ1-4	-	once	TGTGCCAGCACCCAATTAGGCGGTGCAACTAATGAAAAACTGTTTTTT	CASTQLGGATNEKLFF
TRBV7-6	TRBJ2-1	TRBD2	-	TGTGCCAGCAGCAGACTAGCGGGAGGGCCGGGGGACCTCAATGAGCAGTTCTTC	CASSRLAGGPGDLNEQFF
TRBV5-5	TRBJ2-2	TRBD1	once	TGTGCCAGCAGCCTAGGGACAGGGGGAACCGGGGAGCTGTTTTTT	CASSLGTGGTGELFF
TRBV6-5	TRBJ1-1	TRBD1	-	TGTGCCAGCAGTTACTCTCCGACAGGGCGGACTGAAGCTTTCTTT	CASSYSPTGRTEAFF
TRBV29-1	TRBJ2-5	TRBD2	-	TGCAGCGTTTTTGCGGGGGGAGAGACCCAGTACTTC	CSVFAGGETQYF
TRBV7-9	TRBJ2-7	-	-	TGTGCCAGCAGCTCACAGAGACTAGACAGGGATTTACACGAGCAGTACTTC	CASSSQRLDRDLHEQYF
TRBV6-5	TRBJ1-3	TRBD1	once	TGTGCCAGCAGGCGGAACAGGGGCGAGGGAAACACCATATATTTT	CASRRNRGEGNTIYF
TRBV9	TRBJ1-2	-	-	TGTGCCAGCAGCGGACACAGGGTCCGTTGGAACTATGGCTACACCTTC	CASSGHRVRWNYGYTF
TRBV7-9	TRBJ1-4	TRBD1	-	TGTGCCAGCAGCTTGGTCGGACAGGGCTACGAAAAACTGTTTTTT	CASSLVGQGYEKLFF
TRBV11-2	TRBJ2-3	TRBD2	-	TGTGCCAGCAGCTTACGTGGAGGCGGGAGTTCAGATACGCAGTATTTT	CASSLRGGGSSDTQYF
TRBV6-1	TRBJ2-1	-	-	TGTGCCAGCAGTGAAGAGGGCGGGGACTACAATGAGCAGTTCTTC	CASSEEGGDYNEQFF
TRBV6-5	TRBJ2-7	-	-	TGTGCCAGCAGCGCGGGACCTGGGACCTACGAGCAGTACTTC	CASSAGPGTYEQYF
TRBV28	TRBJ2-2	TRBD2	-	TGTGCCAGCCGGGAGGGGGGCAGGAACACCGGGGAGCTGTTTTTT	CASREGGRNTGELFF
TRBV6-1	TRBJ2-5	-	-	TGTGCCAGCAGTGAAAAAGCAGGGTACGGCCAAGAGACCCAGTACTTC	CASSEKAGYGQETQYF
TRBV28	TRBJ2-7	-	-	TGTGCCAGCAGCAAACAGGCCCGCGAGCAGTACTTC	CASSKQAREQYF
TRBV29-1	TRBJ1-1	-	-	TGCAGCGTTGATTTCATCGCAACGGGCACTGAAGCTTTCTTT	CSVDFIATGTEAFF
TRBV5-5	TRBJ2-5	-	once	TGTGCCAGCAGCTTGGGCGGTCAGCAAGAGACCCAGTACTTC	CASSLGGQQETQYF
TRBV11-2	TRBJ2-3	TRBD2	once	TGTGCCAGCAGCTCAGGACTAGCGGGGTGGGATACGCAGTATTTT	CASSSGLAGWDTQYF
TRBV2	TRBJ2-1	TRBD2	-	TGTGCCAGCAGACTCGGGACTACCCTAAATGAGCAGTTCTTC	CASRLGTTLNEQFF